This TCR beta chain was sequenced for a study of blood T cell repertoires in COVID-19. Study background: Nucleic acid was either cDNA or gDNA, and it came from T cells, B-cell-depleted T cells, or PBMCs.

As originally analysed: Estimates of nucleated cell counts were drawn from the amplification of reference gene primers. Sequencing was performed with immunoSEQ multiplex PCR; in TCRdb, only in-frame clones are kept and a portion is missing. The DNA was the basis for D and trimming; V, J and clone size are from that table. The data contain roughly 300,000 clones, roughly 79% of them singletons. The clonotype originates from a woman aged 60-70 years with active or convalescent COVID-19. Sequencing was carried out using peripheral blood.

The CDR3: CASSWRDFRPETQYF. The CDR3 DNA follows: TGTGCCAGCAGCTGGCGGGACTTTCGCCCCGAGACCCAGTACTTC. The chain is built from TRBV5-4 and TRBJ2-5; a weak D match, TRBD2 (6 bases). V was cut by 3 bases and J by 5 bases, with 17 bases left in between. The length of the CDR3 is 15 residues. Germline CDR1 and CDR2: SGHNT and YYREEE (reference sequence).